The 24 T cell receptor beta chains given below trace back to one sample, sequenced in a study. TCRdb re-analysed the 5' RACE reads in MiXCR, keeping a single row per CDR3 protein. The table lists 45,000 to 55,000 distinct CDR3 sequences, over 20% of them singletons. Sequenced: tumor-infiltrating naive CD4+ T cells sorted from the breast tumor. The subset: naive CD4+ T cells, CD4+CD45RA+CD25-. These receptors were collected from a female donor with breast cancer.

This sequence joins TRBV5-1 and TRBJ1-1, with D uncertain. The ends were cut back, 2 bases at V and 1 base at J, with 6 bases in the middle. The V gene's germline CDR1 is SGHRS and CDR2 YFSETQ. The CDR3 loop spans 13 amino acids. CDR3 in amino acids: CASSFAQNTEAFF. The CDR3 nucleotides read TGCGCCAGCAGCTTTGCCCAGAACACTGAAGCTTTCTTT.

This clonotype was counted many times. The chain couples TRBV11-1 to TRBJ2-6; 8 positions match TRBD1. CDR1 is SGHAT, CDR2 FQDESV, per germline (reference sequence). This CDR3 is 19 amino acids long. V was pared by 5 bases and J by 1 base, with 13 bases of the junction left unmatched. In DNA, the CDR3 is TGTGCCAGCAGCACCCCTGGACAGGGAATTCAATCTGGGGCCAACGTCCTGACTTTC. Protein product: CASSTPGQGIQSGANVLTF.

The chain links TRBV12-3 or TRBV12-4 to TRBJ1-3, with D possibly matching TRBD1 (5 bases). V lost 5 bases, J lost 0 bases, and 17 bases lay in between. The CDR3 is 17 amino acids. CDR3 region: CASSPRQIISSGNTIYF. CDR3 DNA: TGTGCCAGCAGTCCGCGACAGATAATAAGCTCTGGAAACACCATATATTTT.

Note on this clonotype: The junction and the germline gene differ at one end; a read error may be behind it. The chain links TRBV7-3 to TRBJ2-3, with 10 bases matching TRBD1. Germline lookup yields CDR1 SGHTA and CDR2 FQGTGA. This CDR3 spans 17 amino acids. In DNA form, the CDR3 reads TGTGCCAGCAGCTTAACGGGGACAGGGGTTGCCACAGAGACGCAGTATTTT. The encoded protein is CASSLTGTGVATETQYF. Full variable domain (rest looked up from reference TRBV7-3 and TRBJ2-3): GAGVSQTPSNKVTEKGKYVELRCDPISGHTALYWYRQSLGQGPEFLIYFQGTGAADDSGLPNDRFFAVRPEGSVSTLKIQRTERGDSAVYLCASSLTGTGVATETQYFGPGTRLTVL.

About this clonotype: One base away lies a much larger clone, so this may be a sequencing read error. J is TRBJ1-5 and V is TRBV10-3; D gene uncertain. The CDR3 has 11 residues. Germline CDR1 and CDR2: ENHRY and SYGVKD. The V end was cut by 5 bases, the J end by 6 bases, with 5 bases between. The CDR3: CAISLGQPQHF. The CDR3 DNA reads TGTGCCATCAGTTTAGGTCAGCCCCAGCATTTT.

A remark on this clonotype: Sequence at one end of the junction differs from germline and may be a read error. V and J are TRBV7-2 and TRBJ1-1, with 7 bases lining up with TRBD1. This CDR3 comprises 14 residues. Germline CDR1 reads SGHTA; CDR2 reads FQGNSA. The CDR3 sequence is CASSLGTANTEAYF. For the CDR3, the DNA is TGTGCCAGCAGCCTAGGGACAGCGAACACTGAAGCTTACTTT.

This sequence joins TRBV20-1 and TRBJ2-5; 7 nucleotides line up with TRBD2. The V and J ends lost 5 bases and 2 bases, in that order; junction bases with no gene match: 11. CDR1 is DFQATT and CDR2 is SNEGSKA in the germline V gene (reference sequence). The CDR3 is made up of 15 amino acids. The CDR3 here is CSASIAGAAQETQYF. CDR3 DNA: TGCAGTGCTTCGATCGCGGGAGCCGCGCAAGAGACCCAGTACTTC.

The rearrangement uses TRBV12-3 or TRBV12-4 and TRBJ2-5, with 9 bases identical to TRBD2. V lost 2 bases to trimming and J lost 5 bases; unmatched junction nucleotides: 0. The CDR3 has 13 amino acids. CDR3 region: CASSLTSGETQYF. The CDR3 nucleotides are TGTGCCAGCAGTTTAACTAGCGGGGAGACCCAGTACTTC.

This clonotype showed up many times. This chain joins TRBV28 and TRBJ1-1; D is uncertain. CDR3 size: 14 residues. Deletions cut 2 bases from V and 1 base from J, with 8 bases between. Germline lookup yields CDR1 MDHEN and CDR2 SYDVKM. The CDR3 DNA reads as TGTGCCAGCAGTTTAGGACTCTCGAACACTGAAGCTTTCTTT. Translation: CASSLGLSNTEAFF.

The rearrangement uses TRBV5-1 and TRBJ1-2; TRBD1 is a possible D gene (6 bases). The CDR3 sequence is 13 residues long. Between the trimmed V and J ends, which lost 2 bases and 5 bases, there was a span of 10 bases. Germline V gene sequence: CDR1 SGHRS, CDR2 YFSETQ. The CDR3 DNA reads TGCGCCAGCAGCTTTGAGGGGGGTTATGGCTACACCTTC. It codes for CASSFEGGYGYTF.

The CDR3 DNA sequence: TGCAGTGCTAGAGAGACAGGGAACACTGAAGCTTTCTTT. Residues: CSARETGNTEAFF. The V gene is TRBV20-1, the J gene TRBJ1-1; TRBD1 might be the D (6 bases). V lost 0 bases, J lost 1 base, and 6 bases lay in between. The CDR3 is 13 residues long. Germline CDR1 and CDR2: DFQATT and SNEGSKA (reference sequence).

Concerning this clonotype itself: A clone one base away is much larger, so this may be a read error. The chain links TRBV7-2 to TRBJ1-4; tentatively, D is TRBD1 (5 bases). Germline V gene lookup returns CDR1 SGHTA and CDR2 FQGNSA. V lost 5 bases to trimming and J lost 7 bases, with 14 bases between them. The CDR3 is made up of 14 amino acids. In DNA, the CDR3 is TGTGCCAGCAGCCTCGGGGGGATGGGTGAAAAACTGTTTTTT. It codes for CASSLGGMGEKLFF.

The gene calls are TRBV7-3 and TRBJ2-2; the D call may be TRBD1 or TRBD2 (5 bases each). This CDR3 has 14 amino acids. CDR1 is SGHTA and CDR2 is FQGTGA in the germline V gene. V was cut by 5 bases and J by 7 bases, with 14 bases left in between. The CDR3 region has the DNA TGTGCCAGCAGCCAAAGTGGGGGAATCGGGGAGCTGTTTTTT. It translates to CASSQSGGIGELFF.

In its sample, this clonotype was seen many times. The chain combines TRBV5-1 with TRBJ2-1, with D unresolved. Germline CDR1 is SGHRS and CDR2 is YFSETQ. The CDR3 has 14 residues. V lost 0 bases and J 6 bases, leaving 10 bases between the germline ends. The CDR3 spells CASSLEGQLNEQFF. CDR3 DNA sequence: TGCGCCAGCAGCTTGGAGGGTCAGCTCAATGAGCAGTTCTTC.

This clonotype has a handful of counts. The chain has TRBV30 and TRBJ2-2; tentative D call: TRBD2 (6 bases). Between the trimmed V and J ends, which lost 5 bases and 3 bases, there was a span of 13 bases. The CDR3 sequence is 14 residues long. CDR1 and CDR2 (germline): GTSNPN, SVGIG (reference sequence). The CDR3 loop is CAWGTWRDTGELFF. As DNA, the CDR3 is TGTGCCTGGGGTACGTGGAGGGACACCGGGGAGCTGTTTTTT.

This clonotype was counted between two and nine times. This chain joins TRBV7-2 and TRBJ2-5; D remains ambiguous. Germline CDR1 SGHTA, CDR2 FQGNSA. V was shortened by 5 bases and J by 4 bases, with 8 bases between the two germline ends. This CDR3 is 12 amino acids long. CDR3 DNA sequence: TGTGCCAGCAGCCCCTATGCAGAGACCCAGTACTTC. Translation: CASSPYAETQYF.

This clonotype has just a few counts. Possible read error: a much larger clone is one base away. CDR3 sequence: CASGLSLQSYNEQFF. CDR3 nucleotides: TGCGCCAGCGGCTTGAGTTTACAGTCCTACAATGAGCAGTTCTTC. The rearrangement links TRBV5-1 to TRBJ2-1; D is uncertain. The germline V gene has CDR1 SGHRS and CDR2 YFSETQ. The length of the CDR3 is 15 residues.

Worth noting for this clonotype: Just one base apart from a much larger clone, this may be a read error. The chain joins TRBV20-1 to TRBJ1-2; tentatively, D is TRBD1 (6 bases). Trimming removed 6 bases from V and 5 bases from J, with 16 bases in between. CDR3 length: 13 amino acids. Germline V lookup: CDR1 DFQATT, CDR2 SNEGSKA (reference sequence). The CDR3 region is CSADRSFRYGYTF. The CDR3 DNA follows: TGCAGTGCGGACAGATCCTTTCGATATGGCTACACCTTC.

As DNA, the CDR3 is TGCGCCAGCAGCTTGCGACAGGGGAGCCACACTGAAGCTTTCTTT. Its protein is CASSLRQGSHTEAFF. The rearrangement links TRBV5-1 to TRBJ1-1; 8 bases map to TRBD1. Trimming at V came to 1 base and at J to 3 bases, leaving 5 bases not matched to a gene. The length of the CDR3 is 15 residues. Germline lookup yields CDR1 SGHRS and CDR2 YFSETQ. The variable domain in full, with the rest retrieved from reference TRBV5-1 and TRBJ1-1, is KAGVTQTPRYLIKTRGQQVTLSCSPISGHRSVSWYQQTPGQGLQFLFEYFSETQRNKGNFPGRFSGRQFSNSRSEMNVSTLELGDSALYLCASSLRQGSHTEAFFGQGTRLTVV.

This clonotype showed up many times. The chain carries TRBV20-1 and TRBJ1-5, with D unclear. CDR1 is DFQATT, CDR2 SNEGSKA, per germline (reference sequence). This CDR3 has 14 amino acids. Trimming left V 6 bases short and J 2 bases short, with 14 bases between. CDR3 loop: CSAVGPEGNQPQHF. CDR3 sequence (DNA): TGCAGTGCGGTAGGGCCAGAGGGCAATCAGCCCCAGCATTTT.

Ten or more counts support this clonotype. This chain links TRBV15 with TRBJ1-6; TRBD1 might be the D (6 bases). The V and J ends lost 1 base and 7 bases respectively, with 17 bases between them. Germline CDR1 and CDR2: LNHNV and YYDKDF (reference sequence). The CDR3 has 17 residues. CDR3 residues: CATSRGLGGTSNSPLHF. CDR3 DNA: TGTGCCACCAGCAGAGGGTTAGGAGGGACATCCAATTCACCCCTCCACTTT.

The chain carries TRBV5-1 and TRBJ2-7, with TRBD1 matching 10 bases. Germline-derived CDR1 and CDR2 are SGHRS and YFSETQ. J gave up 9 bases and V 3 bases, and 12 bases lay outside the gene matches. The CDR3 runs 15 residues. The CDR3 coding sequence is TGCGCCAGCAGCTCAGGGGGACAGGGGACTCGCGGGCAGTACTTC. Residues: CASSSGGQGTRGQYF. The whole variable domain, filled in from reference TRBV5-1 and TRBJ2-7, reads KAGVTQTPRYLIKTRGQQVTLSCSPISGHRSVSWYQQTPGQGLQFLFEYFSETQRNKGNFPGRFSGRQFSNSRSEMNVSTLELGDSALYLCASSSGGQGTRGQYFGPGTRLTVT.

V and J are TRBV5-5 and TRBJ1-2, with D possibly matching TRBD1 (6 bases). This CDR3 contains 13 residues. CDR1 is SGHKS, CDR2 YYEKEE, per germline (reference sequence). The V gene lost 3 bases and the J gene lost 8 bases, with 14 bases spanning the gap. CDR3 sequence (DNA): TGTGCCAGCAGCTGGGAGTCAGGGGACGGCTACACCTTC. This codes for CASSWESGDGYTF. The variable domain in full, completed from reference TRBV5-5 and TRBJ1-2, reads DAGVTQSPTHLIKTRGQQVTLRCSPISGHKSVSWYQQVLGQGPQFIFQYYEKEERGRGNFPDRFSARQFPNYSSELNVNALLLGDSALYLCASSWESGDGYTFGSGTRLTVV.

V is TRBV5-1 and J is TRBJ2-7; 7 positions match TRBD1. The CDR3 length is 15 residues. After removal of 4 bases from V and 4 bases from J, the junction contained 11 bases not matched to a gene. Germline V gene lookup returns CDR1 SGHRS and CDR2 YFSETQ. Here the CDR3 DNA reads TGCGCCAGCAGCCTATGGACAGGACCCGATTACGAGCAGTACTTC. Its translation is CASSLWTGPDYEQYF.